The 29 T cell receptor beta chains reported below all come from one sample, sequenced in a study of CD8 T cells in ankylosing spondylitis. Study-wide findings and caveats: Characteristic, it appeared, of ankylosing spondylitis blood was a TCR beta motif of eight highly homologous variants.

Their target antigens are unknown. In TCRdb, the 5' RACE reads were re-called with MiXCR into one record per CDR3 protein. The data show 250,000 to 350,000 distinct CDR3 sequences, 7.5% to 9% seen once. The sample was blood, either unsorted or a sorted T cell fraction (not recorded which). All receptors come from a male donor with ankylosing spondylitis.

This clonotype was observed a handful of times. The rearrangement uses TRBV18 and TRBJ2-1; TRBD1 matches 8 bases. V trimming: 3 bases; J trimming: 6 bases; junction bases outside the gene matches: 7. The CDR3 consists of 15 residues. Germline V lookup: CDR1 KGHSH, CDR2 LQKENI. In DNA form, the CDR3 reads TGTGCCAGCTCACCTAGACAGGGGCGCGGCAATGAGCAGTTCTTC. It encodes CASSPRQGRGNEQFF.

In its sample, this clonotype was seen many times. The chain is built from TRBV3-1 and TRBJ1-5; D unclear. Germline V gene data show CDR1 as LGHDT and CDR2 as YNNKEL (reference sequence). Trimming removed 4 bases from V and 4 bases from J, with 14 bases in between. There are 15 residues in the CDR3. The CDR3 DNA is TGTGCCAGCAGCCGATCGTTACAGAGAAATCAGCCCCAGCATTTT. Protein sequence: CASSRSLQRNQPQHF.

This clonotype showed up just a few times. The chain joins TRBV4-1 to TRBJ2-7; 7 bases are a match to TRBD1. The CDR3 is 11 amino acids. Per the germline V gene, CDR1 is MGHRA and CDR2 is YSYEKL. The CDR3 loop is CASSQPSLDRV. CDR3 DNA: TGCGCCAGCAGCCAACCTAGTCTGGACAGGGTC.

The V gene is TRBV7-9, the J gene TRBJ2-7; 7 bases align to TRBD2. The CDR3 is 14 amino acids. Germline V gene data show CDR1 as SEHNR and CDR2 as FQNEAQ (reference sequence). V shed 4 bases, J shed 2 bases, and the junction held 5 bases outside the gene matches. The chain's CDR3 is CASSSSGGAYEQYF. The CDR3 nucleotides are TGTGCCAGCAGCTCATCGGGGGGAGCCTACGAGCAGTACTTC.

This clonotype came up many times. This chain links TRBV5-1 with TRBJ2-7, with D possibly TRBD1 on 5 matching bases. Germline V lookup: CDR1 SGHRS, CDR2 YFSETQ. Trimming shortened V by 2 bases and J by 2 bases, and 8 bases separated the two germline ends. This CDR3 spans 13 amino acids. The CDR3 here is CASSFDSAYEQYF. DNA for the CDR3: TGCGCCAGCAGCTTCGACAGCGCCTACGAGCAGTACTTC. The entire variable domain, with the rest obtained from reference TRBV5-1 and TRBJ2-7, is as follows: KAGVTQTPRYLIKTRGQQVTLSCSPISGHRSVSWYQQTPGQGLQFLFEYFSETQRNKGNFPGRFSGRQFSNSRSEMNVSTLELGDSALYLCASSFDSAYEQYFGPGTRLTVT.

CDR3 in amino acids: CASRLTGGDEKLFF. CDR3 DNA sequence: TGTGCCAGCAGGCTGACAGGGGGAGATGAAAAACTGTTTTTT. The rearrangement uses TRBV3-1 and TRBJ1-4; the match to TRBD1 covers 9 bases. The CDR3 totals 14 residues. CDR1 and CDR2 (germline): LGHDT, YNNKEL (reference sequence). J lost 6 bases, V lost 6 bases, and 5 bases had no gene match.

As concerns this clonotype: At one of its ends the junction is not consistent with the germline gene, which may arise from a read error. The rearrangement uses TRBV12-3 or TRBV12-4 and TRBJ1-3; weak D call: TRBD1 (6 bases). The CDR3 has 12 residues. The CDR3 nucleotides are TGTGCCAGCTTCCAGGCAGACAGGTCTTCCAATTTT. Translating gives CASFQADRSSNF.

The table lists this clonotype with a few counts. The chain recombines TRBV7-8 with TRBJ2-7, with D maybe TRBD2 (6 bases). From germline, CDR1 is SGHVS and CDR2 FQNEAQ. Trimming removed 0 bases at V and 2 bases at J, with 17 bases between. This CDR3 is 17 amino acids long. Here the CDR3 DNA reads TGTGCCAGCAGCTTAGCGCGGGGCGGGACGGGCACCTACGAGCAGTACTTC. Its translation is CASSLARGGTGTYEQYF.

This clonotype occurred a few times. This sequence joins TRBV6-1 and TRBJ2-7; D possibly corresponds to TRBD2 (6 bases). The V and J ends lost 6 bases and 1 base respectively, with 19 bases between them. The CDR3 is 16 residues long. Germline CDR1 reads MNHNS; CDR2 reads SASEGT. The CDR3 sequence: CASSRTGFAGSYEQYF. The CDR3 nucleotides read TGTGCCAGCAGCCGTACTGGTTTTGCGGGATCCTACGAGCAGTACTTC.

This clonotype was counted a few times. The V call is TRBV11-2, the J call TRBJ1-2; D gene ambiguous. Germline assignment: CDR1 SGHAT and CDR2 FQNNGV. Trimming shortened V by 2 bases and J by 2 bases, and 3 bases separated the two germline ends. This CDR3 is 12 amino acids long. The CDR3 DNA is TGTGCCAGCAGCTTACCGAACTATGGCTACACCTTC. Its translation: CASSLPNYGYTF.

This clonotype was observed at least ten times. J is TRBJ2-1 and V is TRBV5-4; 9 bases align to TRBD1. The junction had 7 bases not matched to a gene; V was cut back by 2 bases and J by 7 bases. There are 15 residues in the CDR3. The germline CDR1 and CDR2 sequences are SGHNT and YYREEE (reference sequence). CDR3 loop: CASSFRTGESNEQFF. The CDR3 DNA sequence: TGTGCCAGCAGCTTTAGGACAGGGGAGTCGAATGAGCAGTTCTTC.

The sample holds a few counts of this clonotype. The V gene is TRBV20-1, the J gene TRBJ2-1; 12 bases line up with TRBD1. This CDR3 comprises 18 residues. V gave up 4 bases and J gave up 9 bases; unmatched junction bases: 19. The germline V gene encodes CDR1 DFQATT and CDR2 SNEGSKA (reference sequence). In DNA form, the CDR3 reads TGCAGTGCTAATAGGGGACAGGGGGCAGCTCGACAGTCCCCTGAGCAGTTCTTC. Residues: CSANRGQGAARQSPEQFF.

In its sample, this clonotype was seen many times. CDR3 DNA: TGTGCCAGCTGGGACGGCGCGAGGAAGAACACTGAAGCTTTCTTT. It translates to CASWDGARKNTEAFF. V is TRBV27 and J is TRBJ1-1; D may be TRBD1 (5 bases). Germline V gene lookup returns CDR1 MNHEY and CDR2 SMNVEV (reference sequence). CDR3 length: 15 amino acids. V was cut by 8 bases and J by 1 base, with 17 bases left in between.

This sequence joins TRBV18 and TRBJ1-5; 7 bases line up with TRBD1. The germline CDR1 and CDR2 sequences are KGHSH and LQKENI. The J segment lost 7 bases and the V segment lost 5 bases, leaving 8 bases of the junction unmatched. The CDR3 covers 14 residues. The CDR3 nucleotides read TGTGCCAGCTCAAAGGGGCAGGGGGACCAGCCCCAGCATTTT. The encoded protein is CASSKGQGDQPQHF. Full variable domain (remainder filled in from reference TRBV18 and TRBJ1-5): NAGVMQNPRHLVRRRGQEARLRCSPMKGHSHVYWYRQLPEEGLKFMVYLQKENIIDESGMPKERFSAEFPKEGPSILRIQQVVRGDSAAYFCASSKGQGDQPQHFGDGTRLSIL.

This clonotype came up a few times. The chain recombines TRBV6-2 or TRBV6-3 with TRBJ2-1; D is undetermined. The CDR3 is 15 residues long. CDR1 and CDR2 (germline): MNHEY, SVGEGT. V was shortened by 2 bases and J by 6 bases, with 14 bases between the two germline ends. CDR3 DNA: TGTGCCAGCAGTTACCATGGGCCAGCGATCAATGAGCAGTTCTTC. Translated: CASSYHGPAINEQFF.

This sequence joins TRBV5-5 and TRBJ2-7; 7 nucleotides line up with TRBD2. CDR3 length: 16 amino acids. V dropped 4 bases and J dropped 0; count of bases not matched to a gene: 10. Per germline, CDR1 SGHKS and CDR2 YYEKEE (reference sequence). Here the CDR3 reads CASSPEGTTISYEQYF. DNA of the CDR3: TGTGCCAGCAGCCCGGAGGGGACTACGATCTCCTACGAGCAGTACTTC.

This chain links TRBV18 with TRBJ2-5, with D possibly TRBD1 on 5 matching bases. Per the germline V gene, CDR1 is KGHSH and CDR2 is LQKENI. Trimming removed 6 bases from V and 4 bases from J, with 12 bases in between. The CDR3 runs to 13 residues. The CDR3 coding sequence is TGTGCCAGCTCCCTACACCAGGGAGAGACCCAGTACTTC. Amino acid sequence: CASSLHQGETQYF.

This sequence joins TRBV9 and TRBJ2-1, with D possibly being TRBD1 (5 bases). V lost 7 bases, J lost 3 bases, and 11 bases lay in between. The CDR3 contains 13 residues. Germline CDR1 and CDR2: SGDLS and YYNGEE. CDR3 coding DNA: TGTGCCAGCGGGGCGGTTATCTACAATGAGCAGTTCTTC. Residues: CASGAVIYNEQFF.

This clonotype was recorded a few times. The chain carries TRBV11-1 and TRBJ2-1; no clear D. The CDR3 consists of 12 residues. The V end lost 3 bases, the J end lost 8 bases, and 8 bases lay between the germline ends. Germline V gene lookup returns CDR1 SGHAT and CDR2 FQDESV (reference sequence). The CDR3 spells CASSFLVHEQFF. As DNA, the CDR3 is TGTGCCAGCAGCTTCCTGGTCCATGAGCAGTTCTTC. Looking up the rest from reference TRBV11-1 and TRBJ2-1 gives the full variable domain: EAEVAQSPRYKITEKSQAVAFWCDPISGHATLYWYRQILGQGPELLVQFQDESVVDDSQLPKDRFSAERLKGVDSTLKIQPAELGDSAMYLCASSFLVHEQFFGPGTRLTVL.

This clonotype has a count of ten or more. The V and J genes are TRBV19 and TRBJ2-5; 7 positions agree with TRBD2. Trimming removed 5 bases from V and 5 bases from J; junction bases left unmatched: 5. Germline lookup yields CDR1 LNHDA and CDR2 SQIVND (reference sequence). This CDR3 has 13 amino acids. The CDR3 coding sequence is TGTGCCAGTAGTGGACTAGTAGATGAGACCCAGTACTTC. Protein sequence: CASSGLVDETQYF.

This clonotype was seen a few times. The chain employs TRBV3-1 and TRBJ1-2; D call uncertain. There are 16 residues in the CDR3. The germline gives CDR1 LGHDT, CDR2 YNNKEL (reference sequence). With 4 bases removed from V and 0 bases from J, the gap between germline ends came to 15 bases. In DNA, the CDR3 is TGTGCCAGCAGCCCGTCTCCCCCTGGAGCTAACTATGGCTACACCTTC. As protein: CASSPSPPGANYGYTF.

This clonotype was observed a handful of times. The rearrangement joins TRBV11-3 to TRBJ2-1; 10 bases are shared with TRBD2. Germline lookup yields CDR1 SGHNT and CDR2 YENEEA. The V and J ends lost 4 bases and 13 bases, in that order; junction bases with no gene match: 4. This CDR3 spans 12 amino acids. This CDR3 reads CASSSRTSGQFF. The CDR3 DNA sequence: TGTGCCAGCAGCTCTCGGACTAGCGGTCAGTTCTTC.

This clonotype has just a few counts. The rearrangement links TRBV20-1 to TRBJ2-5; possible D gene TRBD1, 5 bases. The CDR3 loop spans 15 amino acids. V was clipped by 0 bases and J by 1 base, with 12 bases between them. Germline CDR1 is DFQATT and CDR2 is SNEGSKA (reference sequence). CDR3 loop: CSARDANRPQETQYF. The DNA for the CDR3 is TGCAGTGCTAGAGATGCTAACAGGCCCCAAGAGACCCAGTACTTC.

The chain uses TRBV4-2 and TRBJ2-7, with D maybe TRBD2 (6 bases). CDR3 size: 15 residues. Trimming shortened V by 2 bases and J by 6 bases, and 17 bases separated the two germline ends. Germline CDR1 reads LGHNA; CDR2 reads YNFKEQ. The CDR3 sequence: CASSQPLGTPLEQYF. CDR3 in DNA: TGTGCCAGCAGCCAACCACTCGGGACTCCTCTCGAGCAGTACTTC.

This clonotype was counted at least ten times. This chain links TRBV5-8 with TRBJ2-7; the match to TRBD1 covers 8 bases. Germline values: CDR1 SGHTS, CDR2 YDEGEE. The junction had 4 bases not matched to a gene; V was cut back by 4 bases and J by 1 base. The CDR3 extends over 14 amino acids. CDR3 residues: CASSARGLSYEQYF. CDR3 nucleotide sequence: TGTGCCAGCAGCGCCAGGGGGCTTTCCTACGAGCAGTACTTC.

The chain employs TRBV9 and TRBJ2-7; 11 bases map to TRBD2. Germline V gives CDR1 SGDLS, CDR2 YYNGEE. V was pared by 4 bases and J by 3 bases, with 9 bases of the junction left unmatched. The CDR3 contains 16 residues. The CDR3 here is CASSSEGTSGSYEQYF. DNA of the CDR3: TGTGCCAGCAGCTCGGAGGGTACTAGCGGGAGCTACGAGCAGTACTTC.

This clonotype was counted ten times or more. This rearrangement joins TRBV6-1 to TRBJ1-1; 8 nucleotides align to TRBD1. With 2 bases clipped from V and 1 base from J, the junction kept 3 bases outside the gene matches. This CDR3 comprises 15 residues. Germline CDR1 MNHNS, CDR2 SASEGT. The CDR3 reads CASSELGTGNTEAFF. The CDR3 nucleotides are TGTGCCAGCAGTGAATTGGGGACAGGGAACACTGAAGCTTTCTTT.

In its sample, this clonotype was seen a few times. V usage is TRBV18 and J usage is TRBJ1-4; 10 bases line up with TRBD1. CDR1 is KGHSH and CDR2 is LQKENI in the germline V gene. This CDR3 contains 16 residues. Trimming at V came to 3 bases and at J to 2 bases, leaving 3 bases not matched to a gene. Written as DNA, the CDR3 is TGTGCCAGCTCACCGCGACAGGGGGCTACTAATGAAAAACTGTTTTTT. Protein sequence: CASSPRQGATNEKLFF.

This clonotype has just a few counts. The rearrangement joins TRBV28 to TRBJ2-3; unclear D gene. The CDR3 extends over 14 amino acids. V gave up 5 bases and J gave up 4 bases, with 13 bases separating them. Germline lookup yields CDR1 MDHEN and CDR2 SYDVKM. In nucleotides, the CDR3 is TGTGCCAGCAGTCCGGGCCCCCTCCCAGATACGCAGTATTTT. Translating it yields CASSPGPLPDTQYF.